This T cell receptor beta chain was sequenced during a study of cytomegalovirus exposure and HLA in healthy donors. Study observations and caveats: Under in vitro conditions, a few CMV-associated chains were confirmed as specific for CMV antigens.

Germline loops: CDR1 LGHNA, CDR2 YNFKEQ. This CDR3 is built from 14 residues. V was cut by 3 bases and J by 1 base, with 10 bases left in between. In regard to this clone: Its antigen is undetermined.

Researchers ran the PCR with 60 Vbeta and 13 Jbeta primers. Profiled with immunoSEQ multiplex PCR; TCRdb holds only in-frame clones, not every one. The sample has about 140,000 clones; roughly four fifths are singletons. The V gene is TRBV4-2, the J gene TRBJ2-7; maybe TRBD2 (6 bases). Material: PBMCs. This receptor was taken from a female donor in good health and CMV-seronegative. CDR3 region: CASSQGLGSYEQYF. For the CDR3, the DNA is TGTGCCAGCAGCCAGGGACTGGGTTCCTACGAGCAGTACTTC.